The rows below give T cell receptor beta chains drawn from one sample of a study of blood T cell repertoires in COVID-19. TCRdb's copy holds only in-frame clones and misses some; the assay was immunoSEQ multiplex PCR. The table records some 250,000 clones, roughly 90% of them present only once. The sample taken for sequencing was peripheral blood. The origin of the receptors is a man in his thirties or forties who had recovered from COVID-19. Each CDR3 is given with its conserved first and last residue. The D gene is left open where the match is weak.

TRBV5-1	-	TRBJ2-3	CASSFGGGGITDTQYF	TGCGCCAGCAGCTTTGGCGGCGGGGGCATCACAGATACGCAGTATTTT
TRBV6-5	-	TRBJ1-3	CASSYSHGSGNTIYF	TGTGCCAGCAGTTACTCGCACGGCTCTGGAAACACCATATATTTT
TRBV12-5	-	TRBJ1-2	CASTPYRSFYGYTF	TGTGCTAGTACCCCCTACCGGAGTTTCTATGGCTACACCTTC
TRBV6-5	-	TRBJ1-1	CASRSTGNTEAFF	TGTGCCAGCAGATCGACAGGGAACACTGAAGCTTTCTTT
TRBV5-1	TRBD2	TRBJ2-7	CASSPVVPLPGGPYEQYF	TGCGCCAGCAGCCCGGTGGTGCCCCTTCCGGGGGGGCCCTACGAGCAGTACTTC
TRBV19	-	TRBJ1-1	CASSKRSGRENTEAFF	TGTGCCAGTAGTAAGAGGTCAGGGCGAGAGAACACTGAAGCTTTCTTT
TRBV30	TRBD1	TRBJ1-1	CASYRGQTEDTEAFF	TGTGCCTCCTACAGGGGGCAGACTGAGGACACTGAAGCTTTCTTT
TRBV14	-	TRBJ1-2	CASSLRGTGHYGYTF	TGTGCCAGCAGCCTAAGGGGCACAGGGCACTATGGCTACACCTTC
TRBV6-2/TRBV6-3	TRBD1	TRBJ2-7	CASSLGTALSYEQYF	TGTGCCAGCAGCCTCGGGACAGCTCTTTCCTACGAGCAGTACTTC
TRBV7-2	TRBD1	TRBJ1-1	CASRLRSGQGMNTEAFF	TGTGCCAGCAGGTTAAGGTCCGGACAGGGGATGAACACTGAAGCTTTCTTT
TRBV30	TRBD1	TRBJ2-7	CAWSVSIRDRGHEQYF	TGTGCCTGGAGTGTTTCTATCCGGGACAGGGGCCACGAGCAGTACTTC
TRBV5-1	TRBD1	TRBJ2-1	CASSLGGESYNEQFF	TGCGCCAGCAGCTTAGGGGGCGAGTCCTACAATGAGCAGTTCTTC